Below are 19 T cell receptor beta chains sequenced from a single sample in a study of T cells expressing NK-cell markers (dated by TCRdb to 2020 to 2022). Receptors were amplified or captured by 5' RACE. Data came from an Illumina HiSeq 2000. TCRdb reprocessed the public reads and reports one entry per CDR3 protein sequence, without DNA. The table held for this sample gives 300,000 or so distinct CDR3 sequences. The top ten clonotypes cover around 3.9% of the sample. The material sequenced was blood T cells: a sorted CD56 or NKG2C T cell subset, CD4+ or CD8+ T cells, or bulk PBMC T cells (not recorded which). The receptors derive from a woman between 18 and 69 years old in good health.

The CDR3 loop is CASSGDREAFF. The chain has TRBV4-2 and TRBJ1-1; TCRdb's D call, TRBD1, is unchecked because there is no DNA. This CDR3 region has 11 residues. Germline V CDR1 and CDR2: LGHNA, YNFKEQ.

V is TRBV7-8 and J is TRBJ2-2; the D gene TCRdb calls, TRBD1, cannot be checked with no DNA. The CDR3 runs to 17 residues. Germline CDR1 and CDR2: SGHVS and FQNEAQ. This CDR3 reads CASSLRSGTASTGELFF.

The gene calls are TRBV29-1 and TRBJ2-1; absent DNA, TCRdb's TRBD1 call cannot be checked. The CDR3 runs 11 residues. Germline loops: CDR1 SQVTM, CDR2 ANQGSEA. CDR3 in amino acids: CSGGQPDEQFF.

The chain recombines TRBV4-2 with TRBJ1-1. Germline CDR1 and CDR2: LGHNA and YNFKEQ. This CDR3 comprises 16 residues. The CDR3 is CASSQVQITPNTEAFF.

The chain carries TRBV6-6 and TRBJ2-5. Germline V lookup: CDR1 MNHNY, CDR2 SVGAGI (reference sequence). CDR3 length: 12 residues. The CDR3: CASSYSAETQYF.

This chain uses TRBV11-3 with TRBJ2-2. The CDR3 extends over 16 amino acids. CDR1 is SGHNT and CDR2 is YENEEA in the germline V gene. The CDR3 spells CASSRNYGGDTGELFF.

The chain carries TRBV7-2 and TRBJ1-5; TCRdb returns TRBD1, unconfirmable since there is no DNA. CDR1 and CDR2 (germline): SGHTA, FQGNSA. The CDR3 length is 12 residues. The CDR3 spells CASTRGGQPQHF.

The V call is TRBV7-8, the J call TRBJ2-7; absent DNA, TCRdb's TRBD1 call cannot be checked. Germline assignment: CDR1 SGHVS and CDR2 FQNEAQ. The CDR3 is 14 residues long. CDR3: CASSSTGFSYEQYF.

The rearrangement links TRBV5-8 to TRBJ1-1; the D call from TCRdb, TRBD1, cannot be confirmed without DNA. Per the germline V gene, CDR1 is SGHTS and CDR2 is YDEGEE. There are 15 residues in the CDR3. CDR3: CASSGRTGAGTEAFF. The whole variable domain, remainder taken from reference TRBV5-8 and TRBJ1-1, is EAGVTQSPTHLIKTRGQQATLRCSPISGHTSVYWYQQALGLGLQFLLWYDEGEERNRGNFPPRFSGRQFPNYSSELNVNALELEDSALYLCASSGRTGAGTEAFFGQGTRLTVV.

The rearrangement joins TRBV2 to TRBJ1-1. CDR3 length: 13 residues. Per germline, CDR1 SNHLY and CDR2 FYNNEI. The CDR3 here is CASGGLGSTEAFF.

The V and J genes are TRBV7-9 and TRBJ1-5; absent DNA, TCRdb's TRBD1 call cannot be checked. CDR3 length: 15 residues. Germline V gene lookup returns CDR1 SEHNR and CDR2 FQNEAQ (reference sequence). The CDR3 sequence: CASSLGDRVDQPQHF.

V usage is TRBV7-3 and J usage is TRBJ1-1. Germline values: CDR1 SGHTA, CDR2 FQGTGA. The CDR3 spans 14 residues. The CDR3 spells CASSLTGSDTEAFF.

CDR3 sequence: CSAPIRSNEQFF. The chain recombines TRBV20-1 with TRBJ2-1. Per the germline V gene, CDR1 is DFQATT and CDR2 is SNEGSKA (reference sequence). The CDR3 has 12 residues.

V is TRBV20-1 and J is TRBJ2-3; the D gene TCRdb calls, TRBD1, cannot be checked with no DNA. From germline, CDR1 is DFQATT and CDR2 SNEGSKA (reference sequence). CDR3 length: 19 amino acids. Here the CDR3 reads CSASQPGFAGAAHTDTQYF.

J is TRBJ2-6 and V is TRBV4-3. The CDR3 loop spans 13 amino acids. Germline CDR1 is LGHNA and CDR2 is YSLEER. CDR3: CASSRAGANVLTF.

The V call is TRBV11-3, the J call TRBJ2-1; TCRdb selects TRBD1, and the lack of DNA leaves this call unchecked. Germline V gives CDR1 SGHNT, CDR2 YENEEA. The CDR3 contains 16 residues. This CDR3 reads CASSLEGTGTYNEQFF.

CDR3 protein: CSARGRAGATDTQYF. V usage is TRBV20-1 and J usage is TRBJ2-3; the TCRdb D gene call, TRBD1, has no DNA to confirm it. The CDR3 is 15 amino acids. Germline V lookup: CDR1 DFQATT, CDR2 SNEGSKA (reference sequence).

V is TRBV5-1 and J is TRBJ1-1; without DNA, the TCRdb call of TRBD1 cannot be checked. This CDR3 is 15 amino acids long. CDR1 and CDR2 from the germline V gene are SGHRS and YFSETQ. CDR3 residues: CASSLTPGTGLEAFF.

The rearrangement uses TRBV5-1 and TRBJ2-5; absent DNA, TCRdb's TRBD2 call cannot be checked. This CDR3 has 14 residues. Germline V gene sequence: CDR1 SGHRS, CDR2 YFSETQ. The CDR3 protein is CASSLSSPQETQYF.